The 30 T cell receptor beta chains listed next were all sequenced from one sample in a study of blood T cell repertoires in COVID-19. The assay was immunoSEQ multiplex PCR, and TCRdb's table has in-frame clones only and misses some. The sample records 100,000 to 150,000 clones, 81% being singletons. The specimen sequenced was peripheral blood. The receptors derive from a man under 40 with COVID-19, enrolled during active disease.

V and J are TRBV27 and TRBJ1-6; 7 bases fit TRBD1. CDR1 is MNHEY and CDR2 is SMNVEV in the germline V gene (reference sequence). After removal of 5 bases from V and 0 bases from J, the junction contained 1 base not matched to a gene. The CDR3 is 15 amino acids. The CDR3 loop is CASSPGGSYNSPLHF. In DNA, the CDR3 is TGTGCCAGCAGTCCAGGGGGCTCCTATAATTCACCCCTCCACTTT.

There are many counts of this clone. This sequence joins TRBV29-1 and TRBJ2-7; a weak D match, TRBD2 (5 bases). V shed 6 bases and J shed 0 bases, with 12 bases lying between them. CDR3 size: 13 residues. CDR1 is SQVTM, CDR2 ANQGSEA, per germline. CDR3 in amino acids: CSVMKADSYEQYF. CDR3 in DNA: TGCAGCGTGATGAAAGCGGACTCCTACGAGCAGTACTTC.

This clone was found once. The rearrangement links TRBV28 to TRBJ1-4; TRBD1 is a possible D gene (6 bases). The V and J ends lost 7 bases and 5 bases respectively, with 17 bases between them. Looked up from germline, CDR1 is MDHEN and CDR2 is SYDVKM. The CDR3 spans 15 residues. CDR3 coding DNA: TGTGCCAGCATCCTCCGGGGGGGCAAAAATGAAAAACTGTTTTTT. It is translated as CASILRGGKNEKLFF.

V usage is TRBV27 and J usage is TRBJ2-2, with D possibly matching TRBD2 (5 bases). The CDR3 has 14 residues. Germline loops: CDR1 MNHEY, CDR2 SMNVEV (reference sequence). V lost 6 bases and J 4 bases, leaving 12 bases between the germline ends. As DNA, the CDR3 is TGTGCCAGCAGCCGAGGGCTGAGCACCGGGGAGCTGTTTTTT. Translating gives CASSRGLSTGELFF.

This chain links TRBV6-2 or TRBV6-3 with TRBJ2-5, with 15 bases identical to TRBD2. Germline V gene lookup returns CDR1 MNHEY and CDR2 SVGEGT. The CDR3 covers 15 residues. J lost 4 bases, V lost 4 bases, and 1 base had no gene match. In nucleotides, the CDR3 is TGTGCCAGCAGTTGGACTAGCGGGGGGGCAGAGACCCAGTACTTC. Protein product: CASSWTSGGAETQYF.

This clone was recorded a few times. The chain combines TRBV28 with TRBJ1-2, with D possibly being TRBD1 (5 bases). V was shortened by 7 bases and J by 7 bases, with 13 bases between the two germline ends. The CDR3 contains 12 residues. CDR1 and CDR2 from the germline V gene are MDHEN and SYDVKM. The CDR3 sequence: CASNPRQSGYTF. The CDR3 DNA is TGTGCCAGCAACCCCAGACAGTCTGGCTACACCTTC.

In DNA, the CDR3 is TGTGCCAGCAGTTTATTTGGCAGGGGGTGGTCCTACGAGCAGTACTTC. Protein: CASSLFGRGWSYEQYF. This rearrangement joins TRBV28 to TRBJ2-7; 7 positions agree with TRBD1. The CDR3 extends over 16 amino acids. The germline V gene encodes CDR1 MDHEN and CDR2 SYDVKM. The trim removed 1 base at V and 1 base at J, leaving 7 bases unmatched.

In this sample, this clone turned up many times. The chain links TRBV12-5 to TRBJ2-7; TRBD2 matches 8 bases. The CDR3 length is 14 residues. The germline CDR1 and CDR2 sequences are LGHNT and FRNRAP. V lost 7 bases, J lost 4 bases, and 9 bases stayed unmatched. The chain's CDR3 is CASALGSGRYEQYF. The CDR3 bases are TGTGCTAGTGCCCTCGGAAGCGGGAGATACGAGCAGTACTTC.

This chain's CDR3 is CASLRTGGITEAFF. The CDR3 DNA is TGTGCCAGCCTCCGGACAGGGGGGATCACTGAAGCTTTCTTT. This chain connects TRBV19 to TRBJ1-1; the match to TRBD1 covers 10 bases. CDR3 length equals 14 residues. V lost 9 bases, J lost 4 bases, and 8 bases stayed unmatched. Germline V gives CDR1 LNHDA, CDR2 SQIVND (reference sequence).

The chain joins TRBV3-1 (or the pseudogene TRBV3-2) to TRBJ2-4, with 13 bases aligning to TRBD2. J was trimmed by 13 bases and V by 4 bases; bases with no gene match: 4. Germline assignment: CDR1 LGHDT and CDR2 YNNKEL (reference sequence). The CDR3 is 13 amino acids. The CDR3, as DNA: TGTGCCAGCAGCCTCGGACTAGCGGGGGAACAGTACTTC. Residues: CASSLGLAGEQYF.

The chain links TRBV28 to TRBJ1-5; TRBD1 is a possible D gene (6 bases). Germline V lookup: CDR1 MDHEN, CDR2 SYDVKM. Between the trimmed V and J ends, which lost 8 bases and 1 base, there was a span of 12 bases. This CDR3 region has 14 residues. CDR3 nucleotide sequence: TGTGCCAGCCTCGGAGACAGGAGCAATCAGCCCCAGCATTTT. This encodes CASLGDRSNQPQHF.

The J gene is TRBJ1-1, the V gene TRBV28, with D possibly matching TRBD1 (5 bases). Between the trimmed V and J ends, which lost 1 base and 7 bases, there was a span of 7 bases. This CDR3 comprises 12 residues. Germline CDR1 MDHEN, CDR2 SYDVKM. CDR3 sequence reads: CASSLSGGEAFF. The CDR3 nucleotides read TGTGCCAGCAGTTTATCCGGGGGTGAAGCTTTCTTT. The variable domain in full, with the rest retrieved from reference TRBV28 and TRBJ1-1, is DVKVTQSSRYLVKRTGEKVFLECVQDMDHENMFWYRQDPGLGLRLIYFSYDVKMKEKGDIPEGYSVSREKKERFSLILESASTNQTSMYLCASSLSGGEAFFGQGTRLTVV.

The chain is built from TRBV12-5 and TRBJ1-6; TRBD1 matches 9 bases. Germline loops: CDR1 LGHNT, CDR2 FRNRAP. This CDR3 has 17 residues. J gave up 6 bases and V 7 bases, and 13 bases lay outside the gene matches. CDR3 residues: CASALNLGTGLNSPLHF. In DNA form, the CDR3 reads TGTGCTAGTGCTCTAAATCTTGGGACAGGGCTTAATTCACCCCTCCACTTT.

The rearrangement links TRBV13 to TRBJ1-5; TRBD1 agrees at 9 bases. The junction had 6 bases not matched to a gene; V was cut back by 3 bases and J by 6 bases. From germline, CDR1 is PRHDT and CDR2 FYEKMQ (reference sequence). CDR3 length equals 15 residues. The CDR3 DNA is TGTGCCAGCAGCTTGCGGGGACAGGGTAGTCAGCCCCAGCATTTT. This translates into CASSLRGQGSQPQHF.

The J gene is TRBJ2-7, the V gene TRBV30, with D possibly matching TRBD1 (5 bases). This CDR3 is built from 14 residues. V lost 3 bases to trimming and J lost 0 bases, with 12 bases between them. Looked up from germline, CDR1 is GTSNPN and CDR2 is SVGIG (reference sequence). This CDR3 reads CAWRSAGNSYEQYF. In nucleotides, the CDR3 is TGTGCCTGGAGGTCGGCAGGGAACTCCTACGAGCAGTACTTC.

This chain connects TRBV6-5 to TRBJ2-2; 8 bases agree with TRBD2. Germline assignment: CDR1 MNHEY and CDR2 SVGAGI. The CDR3 runs 15 residues. The V and J ends lost 7 bases and 0 bases, in that order; junction bases with no gene match: 4. The DNA for the CDR3 is TGTGCCAGCAAAATGGGACTAGCGAACACCGGGGAGCTGTTTTTT. It is translated as CASKMGLANTGELFF.

In DNA form, the CDR3 reads TGTGCCAGCAGCTTAGGCGTACTATCAAAGTACAATGAGCAGTTCTTC. It translates to CASSLGVLSKYNEQFF. The rearrangement joins TRBV7-3 to TRBJ2-1, with D uncertain. The CDR3 has 16 residues. Trimming left V 2 bases short and J 4 bases short, with 15 bases between. Germline lookup yields CDR1 SGHTA and CDR2 FQGTGA.

The rearrangement links TRBV4-1 to TRBJ2-3, with D hard to call. CDR1 MGHRA and CDR2 YSYEKL come from the germline V gene. V lost 2 bases to trimming and J lost 0 bases, with 9 bases between them. The CDR3 is made up of 15 amino acids. The CDR3 reads CASSQHTSSTDTQYF. CDR3 DNA sequence: TGCGCCAGCAGCCAACACACCTCTAGCACAGATACGCAGTATTTT.

The V call is TRBV4-1, the J call TRBJ1-2; 7 bases align to TRBD1. The CDR3 sequence is 15 residues long. Germline V gene lookup returns CDR1 MGHRA and CDR2 YSYEKL. The V segment lost 3 bases and the J segment 4 bases; nucleotides outside the gene matches: 8. The CDR3 coding sequence is TGCGCCAGCAGCCAGGCAGAGGGGGCAGGCTATGGCTACACCTTC. Protein: CASSQAEGAGYGYTF.

V and J are TRBV7-9 and TRBJ2-2; D is unresolved. V was shortened by 2 bases and J by 1 base, with 11 bases between the two germline ends. CDR1 and CDR2 (germline): SEHNR, FQNEAQ (reference sequence). The CDR3 is 16 residues long. The CDR3 region has the DNA TGTGCCAGCAGCTTATATAGTCTTTTGAACACCGGGGAGCTGTTTTTT. It specifies CASSLYSLLNTGELFF.

V is TRBV29-1 and J is TRBJ2-3; unclear D gene. The CDR3 covers 17 residues. Germline values: CDR1 SQVTM, CDR2 ANQGSEA. The germline V and J ends were trimmed by 5 bases and 3 bases, with 24 bases remaining between them. CDR3 DNA sequence: TGCAGCGTTACTCGCCCCGGAACCCAAACCGGGACAGATACGCAGTATTTT. As protein: CSVTRPGTQTGTDTQYF.

This sequence joins TRBV28 and TRBJ2-1; unclear D gene. The CDR3 has 12 amino acids. Germline V gene sequence: CDR1 MDHEN, CDR2 SYDVKM. With 8 bases removed from V and 3 bases from J, the gap between germline ends came to 8 bases. The CDR3: CASSDIYNEQFF. In nucleotides, the CDR3 is TGTGCCAGCTCCGACATCTACAATGAGCAGTTCTTC.

In its sample, this clone was seen a few times. V usage is TRBV7-9 and J usage is TRBJ2-5; D unresolved. In germline, CDR1 is SEHNR, CDR2 FQNEAQ (reference sequence). The CDR3 is 14 amino acids. Trimming took off 6 bases at V and 5 bases at J, with 16 bases between the two ends. This CDR3 reads CASSPYWSQETQYF. The CDR3, as DNA: TGTGCCAGCAGTCCCTACTGGAGCCAGGAGACCCAGTACTTC.

This sequence joins TRBV7-9 and TRBJ1-1, with D tentatively TRBD1 (5 bases). The CDR3 is 14 residues long. The V end lost 2 bases, the J end lost 5 bases, and 12 bases lay between the germline ends. The germline V gene has CDR1 SEHNR and CDR2 FQNEAQ (reference sequence). CDR3 loop: CASSLSVKGTEAFF. As DNA, the CDR3 is TGTGCCAGCAGCTTAAGTGTGAAGGGGACTGAAGCTTTCTTT.

The chain carries TRBV15 and TRBJ1-2; 12 nucleotides agree with TRBD1. Germline V gene data show CDR1 as LNHNV and CDR2 as YYDKDF (reference sequence). CDR3 length: 16 residues. V trimming: 9 bases; J trimming: 2 bases; junction bases outside the gene matches: 10. In DNA, the CDR3 is TGTGCCACGGAGGTTGGGACAGGGGGCCTCAACTATGGCTACACCTTC. Translation: CATEVGTGGLNYGYTF.

The chain carries TRBV30 and TRBJ1-2, with D possibly being TRBD1 (5 bases). Trimming removed 2 bases from V and 0 bases from J, with 10 bases in between. The CDR3 contains 14 residues. Germline V gene sequence: CDR1 GTSNPN, CDR2 SVGIG (reference sequence). CDR3 residues: CAWSRGGTNYGYTF. The CDR3 nucleotides read TGTGCCTGGAGTCGGGGGGGGACTAACTATGGCTACACCTTC.

The chain joins TRBV2 to TRBJ1-2; TRBD1 aligns across 8 bases. CDR1 is SNHLY and CDR2 is FYNNEI in the germline V gene. CDR3 size: 11 residues. V trimming: 7 bases; J trimming: 13 bases; junction bases outside the gene matches: 8. CDR3 loop: CASNWDRRSTF. The CDR3 nucleotides are TGTGCCAGCAATTGGGACAGGCGTAGCACCTTC.

This chain joins TRBV7-2 and TRBJ2-7; 10 nucleotides align to TRBD2. V trimming: 2 bases; J trimming: 0 bases; junction bases outside the gene matches: 10. The V gene's germline CDR1 is SGHTA and CDR2 FQGNSA. The CDR3 covers 18 residues. Here the CDR3 reads CASSLPTSGSPISYEQYF. Written as DNA, the CDR3 is TGTGCCAGCAGCTTACCGACTAGCGGGTCTCCAATCTCCTACGAGCAGTACTTC. The variable domain in full, completed from reference TRBV7-2 and TRBJ2-7, reads GAGVSQSPSNKVTEKGKDVELRCDPISGHTALYWYRQSLGQGLEFLIYFQGNSAPDKSGLPSDRFSAERTGGSVSTLTIQRTQQEDSAVYLCASSLPTSGSPISYEQYFGPGTRLTVT.

The V gene is TRBV7-9, the J gene TRBJ2-2, with TRBD1 matching 9 bases. Trimming at V came to 2 bases and at J to 1 base, leaving 5 bases not matched to a gene. The CDR3 loop spans 17 amino acids. The V gene's germline CDR1 is SEHNR and CDR2 FQNEAQ (reference sequence). Here the CDR3 reads CASSLYSGQGNTGELFF. The CDR3 nucleotides are TGTGCCAGCAGCTTATACTCGGGACAGGGGAACACCGGGGAGCTGTTTTTT.

The DNA of the CDR3 is TGCGCCAGCAGCTTGGACAGGGGAGGCACTGAAGCTTTCTTT. It yields the protein CASSLDRGGTEAFF. This chain connects TRBV5-1 to TRBJ1-1, with TRBD1 matching over 7 bases. CDR1 and CDR2 (germline): SGHRS, YFSETQ. CDR3 length: 14 residues. The V segment lost 0 bases and the J segment 4 bases; nucleotides outside the gene matches: 3.